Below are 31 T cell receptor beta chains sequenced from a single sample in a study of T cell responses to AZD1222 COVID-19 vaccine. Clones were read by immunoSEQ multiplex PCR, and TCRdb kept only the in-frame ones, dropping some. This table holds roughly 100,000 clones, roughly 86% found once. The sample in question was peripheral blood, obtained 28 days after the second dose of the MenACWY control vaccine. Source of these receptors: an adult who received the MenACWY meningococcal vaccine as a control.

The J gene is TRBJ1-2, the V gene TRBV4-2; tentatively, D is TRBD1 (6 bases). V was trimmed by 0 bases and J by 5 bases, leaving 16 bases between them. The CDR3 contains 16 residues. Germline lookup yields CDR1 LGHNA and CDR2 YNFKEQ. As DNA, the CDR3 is TGTGCCAGCAGCCAAGATCGGACAGATCTGTTTTATGGCTACACCTTC. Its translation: CASSQDRTDLFYGYTF.

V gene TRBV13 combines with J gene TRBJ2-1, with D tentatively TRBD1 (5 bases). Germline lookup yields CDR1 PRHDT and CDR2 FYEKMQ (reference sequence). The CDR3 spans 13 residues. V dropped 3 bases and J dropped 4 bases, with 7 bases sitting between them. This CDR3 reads CASSLKGYNEQFF. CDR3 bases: TGTGCCAGCAGCTTGAAGGGGTACAATGAGCAGTTCTTC. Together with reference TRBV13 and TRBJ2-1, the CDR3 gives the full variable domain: AAGVIQSPRHLIKEKRETATLKCYPIPRHDTVYWYQQGPGQDPQFLISFYEKMQSDKGSIPDRFSAQQFSDYHSELNMSSLELGDSALYFCASSLKGYNEQFFGPGTRLTVL.

CDR3 amino acids: CASSVAGGRYEQYF. The DNA of the CDR3 is TGTGCCAGCAGCGTAGCAGGAGGTCGATACGAGCAGTACTTC. The V call is TRBV9, the J call TRBJ2-7; TRBD2 is a possible D gene (5 bases). V was cut by 0 bases and J by 4 bases, with 11 bases left in between. Germline V CDR1 and CDR2: SGDLS, YYNGEE. The CDR3 totals 14 residues. Filled out from reference TRBV9 and TRBJ2-7, the complete variable domain reads DSGVTQTPKHLITATGQRVTLRCSPRSGDLSVYWYQQSLDQGLQFLIQYYNGEERAKGNILERFSAQQFPDLHSELNLSSLELGDSALYFCASSVAGGRYEQYFGPGTRLTVT.

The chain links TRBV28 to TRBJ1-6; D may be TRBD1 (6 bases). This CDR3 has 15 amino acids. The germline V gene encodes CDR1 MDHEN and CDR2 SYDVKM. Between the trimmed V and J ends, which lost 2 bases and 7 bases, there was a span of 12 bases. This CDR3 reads CASSLAGAGNSPLHF. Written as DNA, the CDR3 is TGTGCCAGCAGTTTAGCAGGGGCGGGAAATTCACCCCTCCACTTT.

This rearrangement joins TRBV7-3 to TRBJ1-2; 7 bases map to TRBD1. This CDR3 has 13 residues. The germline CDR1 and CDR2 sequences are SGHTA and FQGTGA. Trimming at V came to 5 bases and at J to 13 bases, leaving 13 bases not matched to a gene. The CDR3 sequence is CASSIGGTVMLTF. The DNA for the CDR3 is TGTGCCAGCAGCATAGGGGGGACAGTTATGCTCACCTTC. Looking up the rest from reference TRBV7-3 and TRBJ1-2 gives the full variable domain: GAGVSQTPSNKVTEKGKYVELRCDPISGHTALYWYRQSLGQGPEFLIYFQGTGAADDSGLPNDRFFAVRPEGSVSTLKIQRTERGDSAVYLCASSIGGTVMLTFGSGTRLTVV.

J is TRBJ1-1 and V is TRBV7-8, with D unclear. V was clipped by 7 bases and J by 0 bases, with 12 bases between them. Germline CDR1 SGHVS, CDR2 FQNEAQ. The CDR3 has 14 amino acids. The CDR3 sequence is CASKRNSLNTEAFF. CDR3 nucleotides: TGTGCCAGCAAAAGGAATAGTTTGAACACTGAAGCTTTCTTT.

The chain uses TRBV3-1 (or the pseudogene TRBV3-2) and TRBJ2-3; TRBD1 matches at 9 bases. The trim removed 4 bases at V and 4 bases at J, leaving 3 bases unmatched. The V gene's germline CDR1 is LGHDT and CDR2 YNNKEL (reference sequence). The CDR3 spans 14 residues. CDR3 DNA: TGTGCCAGCAGCCCCCGGACAGGGGCAGATACGCAGTATTTT. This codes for CASSPRTGADTQYF.

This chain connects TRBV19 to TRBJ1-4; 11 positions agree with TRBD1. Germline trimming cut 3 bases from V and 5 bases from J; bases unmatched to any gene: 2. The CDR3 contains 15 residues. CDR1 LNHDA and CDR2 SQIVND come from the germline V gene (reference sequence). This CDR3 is CASSIWDRGNEKLFF. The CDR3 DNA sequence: TGTGCCAGTAGTATCTGGGACAGGGGGAATGAAAAACTGTTTTTT.

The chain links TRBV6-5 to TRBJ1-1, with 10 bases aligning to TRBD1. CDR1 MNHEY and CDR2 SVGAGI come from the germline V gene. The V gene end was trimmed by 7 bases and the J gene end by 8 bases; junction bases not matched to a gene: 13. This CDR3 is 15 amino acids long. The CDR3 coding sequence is TGTGCCAGCATCCTCCAAGGGACAGGGGCACGGGAAGCTTTCTTT. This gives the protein CASILQGTGAREAFF.

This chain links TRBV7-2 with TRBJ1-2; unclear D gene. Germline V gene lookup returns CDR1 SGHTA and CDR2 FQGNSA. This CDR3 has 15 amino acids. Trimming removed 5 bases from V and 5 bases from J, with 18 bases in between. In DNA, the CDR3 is TGTGCCAGCAGCCCCCCCCGAGGGTCAGGATATGGCTACACCTTC. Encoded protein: CASSPPRGSGYGYTF.

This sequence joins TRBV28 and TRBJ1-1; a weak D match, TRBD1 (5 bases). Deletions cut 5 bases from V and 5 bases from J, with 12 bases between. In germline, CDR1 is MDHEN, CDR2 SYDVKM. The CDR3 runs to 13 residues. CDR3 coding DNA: TGTGCCAGCAGTCAGGGAGTATGGACTGAAGCTTTCTTT. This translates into CASSQGVWTEAFF.

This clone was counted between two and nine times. CDR3 in amino acids: CASSTGGSAYEQYF. The CDR3 bases are TGTGCCAGCAGCACAGGAGGGTCAGCCTACGAGCAGTACTTC. The chain couples TRBV7-2 to TRBJ2-7; tentatively, D is TRBD2 (6 bases). Germline V gene sequence: CDR1 SGHTA, CDR2 FQGNSA. This CDR3 has 14 amino acids. The V end lost 5 bases, the J end lost 2 bases, and 13 bases lay between the germline ends.

Here the CDR3 reads CASRRGQGEATEAFF. In DNA, the CDR3 is TGTGCCAGCCGGAGGGGACAGGGGGAGGCCACTGAAGCTTTCTTT. The gene calls are TRBV7-9 and TRBJ1-1, with 11 bases lining up with TRBD1. Germline CDR1 SEHNR, CDR2 FQNEAQ (reference sequence). This CDR3 contains 15 residues. With V trimmed by 8 bases and J by 4 bases, 9 bases remained unmatched.

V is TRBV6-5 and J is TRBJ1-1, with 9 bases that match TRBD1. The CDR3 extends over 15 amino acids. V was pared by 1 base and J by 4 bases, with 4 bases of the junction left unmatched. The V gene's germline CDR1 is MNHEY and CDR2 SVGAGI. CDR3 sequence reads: CASSYYMTGGTEAFF. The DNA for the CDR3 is TGTGCCAGCAGTTACTACATGACAGGGGGCACTGAAGCTTTCTTT.

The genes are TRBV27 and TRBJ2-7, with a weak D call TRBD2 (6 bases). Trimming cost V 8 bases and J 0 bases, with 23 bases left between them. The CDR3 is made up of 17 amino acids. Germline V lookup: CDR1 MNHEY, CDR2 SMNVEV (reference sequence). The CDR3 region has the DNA TGTGCCAGCCCGGGGGAACAGGTCGAACTTAGCTCCTACGAGCAGTACTTC. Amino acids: CASPGEQVELSSYEQYF.

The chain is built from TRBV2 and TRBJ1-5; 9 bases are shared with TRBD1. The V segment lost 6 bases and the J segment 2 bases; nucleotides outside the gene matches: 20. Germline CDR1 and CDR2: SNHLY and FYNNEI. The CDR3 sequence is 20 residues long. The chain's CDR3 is CASSLLIRDRDAYGNQPQHF. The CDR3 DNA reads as TGTGCCAGCAGCCTCTTAATCCGGGACAGGGACGCCTATGGCAATCAGCCCCAGCATTTT.

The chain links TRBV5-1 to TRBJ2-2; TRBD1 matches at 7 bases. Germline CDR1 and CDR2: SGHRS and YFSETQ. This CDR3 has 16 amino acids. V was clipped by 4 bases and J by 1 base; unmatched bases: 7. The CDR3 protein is CASSLRGQGNTGELFF. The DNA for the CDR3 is TGCGCCAGCAGCCTGAGGGGGCAGGGGAACACCGGGGAGCTGTTTTTT.

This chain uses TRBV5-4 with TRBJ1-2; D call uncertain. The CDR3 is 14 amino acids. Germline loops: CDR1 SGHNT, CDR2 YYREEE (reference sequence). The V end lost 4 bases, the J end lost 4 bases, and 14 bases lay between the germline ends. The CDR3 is CASSQRSLSYGYTF. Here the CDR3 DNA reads TGTGCCAGCAGCCAAAGGTCCCTATCCTATGGCTACACCTTC.

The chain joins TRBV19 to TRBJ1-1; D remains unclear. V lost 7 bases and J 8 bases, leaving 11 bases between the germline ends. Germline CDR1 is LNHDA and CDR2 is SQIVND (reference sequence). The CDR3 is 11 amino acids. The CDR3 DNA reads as TGTGCCAGTAATTTTCGGCAAGAAGCTTTCTTT. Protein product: CASNFRQEAFF. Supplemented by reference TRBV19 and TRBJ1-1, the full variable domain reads DGGITQSPKYLFRKEGQNVTLSCEQNLNHDAMYWYRQDPGQGLRLIYYSQIVNDFQKGDIAEGYSVSREKKESFPLTVTSAQKNPTAFYLCASNFRQEAFFGQGTRLTVV.

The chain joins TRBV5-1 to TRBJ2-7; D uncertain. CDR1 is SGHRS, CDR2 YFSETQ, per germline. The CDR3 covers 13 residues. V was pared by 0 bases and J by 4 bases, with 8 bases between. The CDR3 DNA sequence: TGCGCCAGCAGCTTGGTGGCTAGTTACGAGCAGTACTTC. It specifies CASSLVASYEQYF.

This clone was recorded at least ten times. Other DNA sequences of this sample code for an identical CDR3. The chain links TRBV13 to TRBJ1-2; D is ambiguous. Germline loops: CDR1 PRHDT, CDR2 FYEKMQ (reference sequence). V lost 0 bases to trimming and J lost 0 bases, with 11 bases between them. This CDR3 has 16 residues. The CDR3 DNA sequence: TGTGCCAGCAGCTTAGGCCGGGCGCGGGCTAACTATGGCTACACCTTC. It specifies CASSLGRARANYGYTF.

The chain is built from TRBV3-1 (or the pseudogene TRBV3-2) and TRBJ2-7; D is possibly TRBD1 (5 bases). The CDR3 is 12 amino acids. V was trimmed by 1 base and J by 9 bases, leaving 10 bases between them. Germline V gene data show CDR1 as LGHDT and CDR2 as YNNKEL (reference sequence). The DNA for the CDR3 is TGTGCCAGCAGCCAAGTACAGGAAAGGCAGTACTTC. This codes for CASSQVQERQYF.

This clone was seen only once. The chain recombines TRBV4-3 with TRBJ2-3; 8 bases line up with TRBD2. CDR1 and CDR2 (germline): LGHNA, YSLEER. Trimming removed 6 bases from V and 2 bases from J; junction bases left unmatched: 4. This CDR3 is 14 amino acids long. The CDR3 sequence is CASRRTSTTDTQYF. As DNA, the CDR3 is TGCGCCAGCAGACGGACTAGCACCACAGATACGCAGTATTTT.

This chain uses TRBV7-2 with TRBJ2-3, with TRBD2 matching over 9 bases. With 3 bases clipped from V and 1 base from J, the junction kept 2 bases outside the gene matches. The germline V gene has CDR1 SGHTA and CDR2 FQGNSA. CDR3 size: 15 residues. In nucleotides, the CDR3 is TGTGCCAGCAGCTTGTCTAGCGGGGGCACAGATACGCAGTATTTT. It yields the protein CASSLSSGGTDTQYF.

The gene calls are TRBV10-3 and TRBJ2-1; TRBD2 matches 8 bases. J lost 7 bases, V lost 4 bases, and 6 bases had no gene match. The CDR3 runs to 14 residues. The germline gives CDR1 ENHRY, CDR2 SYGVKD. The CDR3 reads CAISARGAQNEQFF. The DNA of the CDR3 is TGTGCCATCAGTGCGCGGGGGGCGCAAAATGAGCAGTTCTTC.

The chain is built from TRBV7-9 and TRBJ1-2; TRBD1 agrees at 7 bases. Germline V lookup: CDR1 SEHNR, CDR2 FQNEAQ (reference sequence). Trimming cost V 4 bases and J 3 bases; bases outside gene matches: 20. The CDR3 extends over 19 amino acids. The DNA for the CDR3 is TGTGCCAGCAGCTGGAAGGGGGCGGCGGACAGGACGAGGGACTATGGCTACACCTTC. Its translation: CASSWKGAADRTRDYGYTF.

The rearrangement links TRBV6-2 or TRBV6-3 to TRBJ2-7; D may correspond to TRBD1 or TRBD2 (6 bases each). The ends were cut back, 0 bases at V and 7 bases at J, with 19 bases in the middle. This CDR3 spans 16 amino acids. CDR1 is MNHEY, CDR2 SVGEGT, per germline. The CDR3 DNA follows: TGTGCCAGCAGTTACTCGGGGGAAGGGGGACTTCGGGAGCAGTACTTC. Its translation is CASSYSGEGGLREQYF.

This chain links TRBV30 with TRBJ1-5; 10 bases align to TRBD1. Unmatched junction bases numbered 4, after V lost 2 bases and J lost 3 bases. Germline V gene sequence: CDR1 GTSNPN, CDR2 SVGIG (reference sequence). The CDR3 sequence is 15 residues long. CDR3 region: CAWSLDRGANQPQHF. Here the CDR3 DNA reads TGTGCCTGGAGTCTGGACAGGGGGGCCAATCAGCCCCAGCATTTT.

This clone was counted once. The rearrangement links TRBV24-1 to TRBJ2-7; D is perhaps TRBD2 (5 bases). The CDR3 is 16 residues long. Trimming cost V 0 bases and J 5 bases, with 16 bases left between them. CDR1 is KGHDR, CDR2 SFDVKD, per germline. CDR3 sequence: CATSDLHPSGSDEQYF. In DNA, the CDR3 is TGTGCCACCAGTGATTTGCACCCCTCGGGGAGCGACGAGCAGTACTTC.

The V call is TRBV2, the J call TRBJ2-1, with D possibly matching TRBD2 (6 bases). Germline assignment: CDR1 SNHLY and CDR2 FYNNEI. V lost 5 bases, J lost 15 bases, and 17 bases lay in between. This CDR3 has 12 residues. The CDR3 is CASSSRTTLGFF. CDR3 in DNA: TGTGCCAGCAGTTCCCGGACTACTTTAGGGTTCTTC.

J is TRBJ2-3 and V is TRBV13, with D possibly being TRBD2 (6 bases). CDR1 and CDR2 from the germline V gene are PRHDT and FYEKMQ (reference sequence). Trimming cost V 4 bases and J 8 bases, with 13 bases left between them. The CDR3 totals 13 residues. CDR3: CASSSGEAATQYF. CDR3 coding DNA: TGTGCCAGCAGCTCGGGGGAGGCTGCTACGCAGTATTTT.